This T cell receptor (beta chain) emerged from a study of blood T cell repertoires in COVID-19. In the study overall: COVID-19 samples from acute and convalescent phases originated in the United States, Italy and Spain. T cells, B-cell-depleted T cells, or PBMCs provided the cDNA or gDNA that served as material.

Original methodology: Scientists estimated how many nucleated cells there were by amplifying reference gene primers. Libraries were prepared by immunoSEQ multiplex PCR; TCRdb keeps only in-frame clonotypes and omits some of them. V and J calls plus clone size are reproduced from that table; the DNA served to infer D and trimming. The sample has over 60,000 clones, approximately 90% seen once. Germline V gene sequence: CDR1 SGHKS, CDR2 YYEKEE (reference sequence). Trimming cost V 4 bases and J 4 bases; bases outside gene matches: 13. The CDR3 is 16 residues long. Sample: peripheral blood. V is TRBV5-5 and J is TRBJ1-2; 7 positions match TRBD1. This sequence originates from a man between 65 and 85 years old with active or convalescent COVID-19. The CDR3 loop reads CASSAGQVLRIYGYTF. The DNA of the CDR3 is TGTGCCAGCAGCGCCGGACAGGTTTTGAGGATCTATGGCTACACCTTC.